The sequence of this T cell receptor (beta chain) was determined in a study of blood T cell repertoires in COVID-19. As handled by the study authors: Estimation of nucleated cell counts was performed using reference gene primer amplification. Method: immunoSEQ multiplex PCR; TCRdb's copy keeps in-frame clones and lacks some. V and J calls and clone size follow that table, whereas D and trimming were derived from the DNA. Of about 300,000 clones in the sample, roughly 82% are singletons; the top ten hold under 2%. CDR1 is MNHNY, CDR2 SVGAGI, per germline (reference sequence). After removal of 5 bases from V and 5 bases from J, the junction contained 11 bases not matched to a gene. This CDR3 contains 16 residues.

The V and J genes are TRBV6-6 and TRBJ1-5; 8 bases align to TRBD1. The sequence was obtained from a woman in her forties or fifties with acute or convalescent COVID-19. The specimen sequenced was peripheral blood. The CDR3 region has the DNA TGTGCCAGCAGTAAACGGACAGGGTCTTCGGATCAGCCCCAGCATTTT. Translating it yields CASSKRTGSSDQPQHF.